The clone carrying this TCR beta chain is deemed medium-sized by its frequency. The data derive from a study of CD8 T cells in cerebrospinal fluid in Alzheimer's disease. The CDR3 covers 15 residues. CDR1 is LGHDT, CDR2 YNNKEL, per germline (reference sequence). TCRdb re-analyzed the 10x single-cell sequencing reads; it lists each CDR3 protein once, without DNA. This sample's clone table lists 1,200 or so distinct CDR3 sequences. The receptor comes from a human donor in good health. The sequenced sample consisted of cerebrospinal fluid. The chain uses TRBV3-1 and TRBJ2-1; TCRdb proposes TRBD1, but this gene call is untestable without DNA. CDR3 sequence: CASTLGGGANNEQFF.